The clone carrying this TCR beta chain showed up many times. These data originate in a study of human T cells and chemical hapten exposure. Germline values: CDR1 SGHTA, CDR2 FQGNSA. V lost 2 bases, J lost 7 bases, and 5 bases stayed unmatched. This CDR3 spans 14 amino acids. As to time point: pre-sensitization, week 0. Treatment: therapeutic diphenylcyclopropenone sensitization with weekly scalp DPC. In TCRdb, the RACE reads were re-called with MiXCR into one record per CDR3 protein. The sample holds about 300,000 distinct CDR3 sequences; around 5% are singletons and the top ten take more than 8%. The sequence was collected from a woman aged 18-29 years with alopecia areata. Some clones in this sample may be carry-over from other donors' samples. Sequenced here: whole blood, sampled in connection with sensitization to the hapten diphenylcyclopropenone (DPC). This chain connects TRBV7-2 to TRBJ2-7; 10 bases agree with TRBD2. The CDR3 loop reads CASSLSWTSGEQYF. CDR3 nucleotides: TGTGCCAGCAGCTTATCGTGGACTAGCGGTGAGCAGTACTTC. Full variable domain (missing parts from reference TRBV7-2 and TRBJ2-7): GAGVSQSPSNKVTEKGKDVELRCDPISGHTALYWYRQSLGQGLEFLIYFQGNSAPDKSGLPSDRFSAERTGGSVSTLTIQRTQQEDSAVYLCASSLSWTSGEQYFGPGTRLTVT.